This TCR beta chain is drawn from a study of blood T cells in healthy people across ages. The overall study: About one barcoded beta molecule per two T cells was captured by template switching. Study-level findings and limits: More naive CD4+ cells and higher diversity marked long-lived donors relative to aged donors.

Through a sample-barcoded 5' primer and a J-beta primer mix, a second PCR was run for roughly 6 to 11 cycles. TCRdb used MiXCR to reprocess the 5' RACE reads, holding one entry per CDR3 protein. Of hundreds of thousands of distinct CDR3 sequences in the sample, roughly 60% were seen once. This clonotype was recorded once. The antigen remains unidentified. Trimming shortened V by 5 bases and J by 11 bases, and 16 bases separated the two germline ends. The CDR3 extends over 13 amino acids. Germline loops: CDR1 SGHAT, CDR2 FQNNGV. The receptor was derived from a man aged 25 to 45 in good health. Sequenced: blood. V gene TRBV11-2 combines with J gene TRBJ1-5; D might be TRBD1 (6 bases). The CDR3 DNA follows: TGTGCCAGCAGCGCTGACAGGCACGGGGCCCAGCATTTT. The encoded protein is CASSADRHGAQHF.